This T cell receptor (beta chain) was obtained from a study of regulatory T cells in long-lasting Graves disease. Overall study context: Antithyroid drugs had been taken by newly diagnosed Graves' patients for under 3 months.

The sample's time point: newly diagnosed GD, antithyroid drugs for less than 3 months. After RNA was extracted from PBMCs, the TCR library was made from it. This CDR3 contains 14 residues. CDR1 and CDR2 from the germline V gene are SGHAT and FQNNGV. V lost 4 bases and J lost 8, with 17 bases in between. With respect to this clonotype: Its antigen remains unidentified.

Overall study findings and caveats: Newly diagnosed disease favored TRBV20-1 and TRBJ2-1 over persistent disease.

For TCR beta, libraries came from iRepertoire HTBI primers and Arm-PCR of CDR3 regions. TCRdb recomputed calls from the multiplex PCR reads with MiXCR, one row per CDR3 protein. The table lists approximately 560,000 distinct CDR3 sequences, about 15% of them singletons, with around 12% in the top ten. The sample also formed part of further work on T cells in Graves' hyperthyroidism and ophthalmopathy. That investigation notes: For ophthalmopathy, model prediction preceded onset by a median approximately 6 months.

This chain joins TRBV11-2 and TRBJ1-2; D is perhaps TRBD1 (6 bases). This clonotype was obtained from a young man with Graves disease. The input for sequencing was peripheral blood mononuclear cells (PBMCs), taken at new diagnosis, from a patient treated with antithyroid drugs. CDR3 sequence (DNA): TGTGCCAGCAGCTCCCGACAGGCGTCTCGAGGCTACACCTTC. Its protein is CASSSRQASRGYTF.